The 30 T cell receptor beta chains reported below all come from one sample, sequenced in a study of blood T cell repertoires in COVID-19. TCRdb's copy holds only in-frame clones and misses some; the assay was immunoSEQ multiplex PCR. This sample carries tens of thousands of clones, just over 85% of them seen once, and the ten largest clones take more than 8%. Sequenced material: peripheral blood. The receptors come from a man aged 30 to 45 with acute or convalescent COVID-19.

The chain employs TRBV6-5 and TRBJ1-2, with 8 bases fitting TRBD1. Germline lookup yields CDR1 MNHEY and CDR2 SVGAGI. The CDR3 has 16 residues. V shed 3 bases and J 0 bases; nucleotides not matched to a gene: 6. The CDR3 reads CASSYRGTGANYGYTF. CDR3 in DNA: TGTGCCAGCAGTTATCGAGGGACAGGAGCTAACTATGGCTACACCTTC.

The rearrangement links TRBV30 to TRBJ2-7; 7 nucleotides match TRBD1. CDR3 length equals 13 residues. V lost 2 bases, J lost 4 bases, and 5 bases stayed unmatched. The V gene's germline CDR1 is GTSNPN and CDR2 SVGIG (reference sequence). CDR3 loop: CAWSKGQTYEQYF. The CDR3 bases are TGTGCCTGGAGTAAGGGACAGACATACGAGCAGTACTTC.

V gene TRBV3-1 (or the pseudogene TRBV3-2) combines with J gene TRBJ2-7; D is uncertain. Germline V CDR1 and CDR2: LGHDT, YNNKEL (reference sequence). Deletions cut 1 base from V and 3 bases from J, with 7 bases between. The CDR3 loop spans 13 amino acids. The CDR3, as DNA: TGTGCCAGCAGCCAAGGACTTTTCTACGAGCAGTACTTC. Protein product: CASSQGLFYEQYF.

The CDR3 coding sequence is TGTGCCAGCAGCTTTGGACTAGGGATCTCCTACGAGCAGTACTTC. The encoded protein is CASSFGLGISYEQYF. The J gene is TRBJ2-7, the V gene TRBV7-2, with TRBD2 matching over 7 bases. From germline, CDR1 is SGHTA and CDR2 FQGNSA. This CDR3 spans 15 amino acids. V lost 3 bases to trimming and J lost 0 bases; unmatched junction nucleotides: 5.

The genes are TRBV29-1 and TRBJ2-7, with D uncertain. V was cut by 6 bases and J by 0 bases, with 12 bases left in between. CDR1 and CDR2 from the germline V gene are SQVTM and ANQGSEA. This CDR3 contains 13 residues. The CDR3 is CSVRSPISYEQYF. The CDR3 nucleotides read TGCAGCGTACGTTCGCCTATCTCCTACGAGCAGTACTTC.

CDR3 nucleotide sequence: TGTGCCAGCAGCTCAACAGGGGGGATAAGCTATGGCTACACCTTC. The encoded protein is CASSSTGGISYGYTF. The chain combines TRBV7-2 with TRBJ1-2; 8 bases agree with TRBD1. CDR3 length equals 15 residues. Germline CDR1 and CDR2: SGHTA and FQGNSA. With 4 bases clipped from V and 4 bases from J, the junction kept 8 bases outside the gene matches.

This chain joins TRBV5-1 and TRBJ1-5; TRBD1 matches at 8 bases. Losses at the gene ends were 5 bases for V and 5 bases for J; bases not matched to a gene: 9. The CDR3 covers 15 residues. CDR1 SGHRS and CDR2 YFSETQ come from the germline V gene. Here the CDR3 DNA reads TGCGCCAGCAGTTTTACAGGGGGGAAAGATCAGCCCCAGCATTTT. This encodes CASSFTGGKDQPQHF.

The chain couples TRBV7-2 to TRBJ2-3, with a tentative D call TRBD2 (6 bases). The CDR3 sequence is 14 residues long. The ends were cut back, 6 bases at V and 2 bases at J, with 12 bases in the middle. Looked up from germline, CDR1 is SGHTA and CDR2 is FQGNSA. The CDR3 here is CASRLAPTTDTQYF. The DNA of the CDR3 is TGTGCCAGCAGGCTAGCGCCAACCACAGATACGCAGTATTTT.

The chain carries TRBV11-2 and TRBJ2-7; TRBD2 matches at 8 bases. CDR3 length: 14 amino acids. The germline V gene has CDR1 SGHAT and CDR2 FQNNGV. J gave up 4 bases and V 6 bases, and 8 bases lay outside the gene matches. This chain's CDR3 is CASRLKRERYEQYF. CDR3 nucleotides: TGTGCCAGCAGGCTCAAGCGGGAGAGATACGAGCAGTACTTC.

This sequence joins TRBV6-6 and TRBJ2-1; TRBD2 aligns across 9 bases. The CDR3 spans 16 residues. CDR1 MNHNY and CDR2 SVGAGI come from the germline V gene (reference sequence). V was pared by 6 bases and J by 5 bases, with 11 bases of the junction left unmatched. The CDR3 is CASSRRTGTSNNEQFF. The CDR3 DNA sequence: TGTGCCAGCAGCCGACGAACCGGGACTAGCAACAATGAGCAGTTCTTC.

The rearrangement uses TRBV19 and TRBJ2-5; D possibly corresponds to TRBD2 (5 bases). V lost 6 bases, J lost 7 bases, and 9 bases lay in between. Per the germline V gene, CDR1 is LNHDA and CDR2 is SQIVND (reference sequence). The CDR3 covers 11 residues. CDR3 in amino acids: CASRRAGTQYF. CDR3 coding DNA: TGTGCCAGTAGGAGGGCCGGGACCCAGTACTTC. The complete variable domain, with remaining parts taken from reference TRBV19 and TRBJ2-5, reads DGGITQSPKYLFRKEGQNVTLSCEQNLNHDAMYWYRQDPGQGLRLIYYSQIVNDFQKGDIAEGYSVSREKKESFPLTVTSAQKNPTAFYLCASRRAGTQYFGPGTRLLVL.

This sequence joins TRBV2 and TRBJ2-5; 11 bases align to TRBD1. The CDR3 has 15 residues. Germline V gene sequence: CDR1 SNHLY, CDR2 FYNNEI. Trimming cost V 3 bases and J 6 bases; bases outside gene matches: 6. DNA of the CDR3: TGTGCCAGCAGTGACCTCGGACAGGGGGCGAAGACCCAGTACTTC. It yields the protein CASSDLGQGAKTQYF.

The chain links TRBV23-1 to TRBJ2-5; TRBD2 agrees at 9 bases. TRBV23-1 is sorted into the ORF group, with uncertain function. Trimming cost V 8 bases and J 3 bases; bases outside gene matches: 22. The CDR3 covers 19 residues. As DNA, the CDR3 is TGCGCCAGCTTTCAGAATACCGGGACTAGCCTTATCCAAAAAGAGACCCAGTACTTC. Translated: CASFQNTGTSLIQKETQYF.

This clone came up once. The chain recombines TRBV7-9 with TRBJ2-5, with 10 nucleotides matching TRBD1. Germline CDR1 is SEHNR and CDR2 is FQNEAQ (reference sequence). V was pared by 7 bases and J by 2 bases, with 10 bases of the junction left unmatched. This CDR3 region has 16 residues. CDR3 in DNA: TGTGCCAGCACCGATCTCTCGGGACAGGGGCAAGAGACCCAGTACTTC. Protein product: CASTDLSGQGQETQYF.

The chain couples TRBV6-6 to TRBJ2-3; D is perhaps TRBD2 (6 bases). Trimming cost V 9 bases and J 3 bases, with 10 bases left between them. This CDR3 has 12 amino acids. In germline, CDR1 is MNHNY, CDR2 SVGAGI (reference sequence). Written as DNA, the CDR3 is TGTGCCAGTTACCGGGGGACAGATACGCAGTATTTT. Translation: CASYRGTDTQYF.

CDR3 sequence (DNA): TGTGCCAGCAGTCCTAGTTCCCGACGGGATAGCACAGATACGCAGTATTTT. Protein sequence: CASSPSSRRDSTDTQYF. The rearrangement uses TRBV6-6 and TRBJ2-3, with D perhaps TRBD2 (5 bases). The V end lost 5 bases, the J end lost 0 bases, and 18 bases lay between the germline ends. This CDR3 comprises 17 residues. Germline V CDR1 and CDR2: MNHNY, SVGAGI (reference sequence).

This clone was seen once. The chain links TRBV6-5 to TRBJ2-7, with 9 bases matching TRBD1. Germline V gene data show CDR1 as MNHEY and CDR2 as SVGAGI. Trimming removed 5 bases from V and 6 bases from J; junction bases left unmatched: 11. The CDR3 contains 15 residues. The CDR3 DNA reads as TGTGCCAGCAGTAGAAACCCGGGACAGGGCGGCGAGCAGTACTTC. Its translation: CASSRNPGQGGEQYF.

The V gene is TRBV6-5, the J gene TRBJ1-5, with D possibly TRBD1 on 6 matching bases. V was shortened by 7 bases and J by 2 bases, with 12 bases between the two germline ends. This CDR3 comprises 14 residues. CDR1 and CDR2 from the germline V gene are MNHEY and SVGAGI. CDR3 protein: CASMGAGRNQPQHF. For the CDR3, the DNA is TGTGCCAGCATGGGGGCGGGCCGCAATCAGCCCCAGCATTTT.

There are a few counts of this clone. Within the sample, other DNA sequences also encode this same CDR3. The chain employs TRBV5-1 and TRBJ1-2; 9 bases align to TRBD1. J was trimmed by 2 bases and V by 1 base; bases with no gene match: 0. CDR3 length equals 14 residues. From germline, CDR1 is SGHRS and CDR2 YFSETQ. This CDR3 reads CASSLTGGNYGYTF. Written as DNA, the CDR3 is TGCGCCAGCAGCTTGACAGGGGGCAACTATGGCTACACCTTC.

This clone was counted a single time. The chain combines TRBV2 with TRBJ1-2; a possible D gene is TRBD1 (5 bases). This CDR3 is built from 16 residues. The germline CDR1 and CDR2 sequences are SNHLY and FYNNEI. Trimming took 7 bases from V and 8 from J, leaving 26 bases between them. The CDR3, as DNA: TGTGCCAGCACAGAGGAGACAGCGGGAGTCGTGGTGGGCTACACCTTC. Protein sequence: CASTEETAGVVVGYTF.

In its sample, this clone was seen once. The CDR3 coding sequence is TGCGCCAGCAGCCAGAGACAGGGGGCCGGTGAAAAACTGTTTTTT. Amino acids: CASSQRQGAGEKLFF. The rearrangement links TRBV4-1 to TRBJ1-4, with 10 positions matching TRBD1. The CDR3 has 15 amino acids. Germline CDR1 is MGHRA and CDR2 is YSYEKL. The V segment lost 3 bases and the J segment 7 bases; nucleotides outside the gene matches: 5.

The chain combines TRBV6-5 with TRBJ2-3; D might be TRBD2 (6 bases). The CDR3 contains 14 residues. V was clipped by 8 bases and J by 5 bases, with 17 bases between them. Germline-derived CDR1 and CDR2 are MNHEY and SVGAGI. CDR3 DNA: TGTGCCAGCGGGGCGGCGGGGAGCCAAGATACGCAGTATTTT. This sequence encodes CASGAAGSQDTQYF.

The V call is TRBV28, the J call TRBJ1-3, with a weak D call TRBD1 (5 bases). V was trimmed by 8 bases and J by 0 bases, leaving 14 bases between them. The germline CDR1 and CDR2 sequences are MDHEN and SYDVKM. The CDR3 runs 15 residues. As DNA, the CDR3 is TGTGCCAGCTGTACTCAGGGTGGCTCTGGAAACACCATATATTTT. Translating it yields CASCTQGGSGNTIYF.

The CDR3 here is CASSEAGGGLAVNTGELFF. DNA for the CDR3: TGTGCCAGCAGTGAAGCTGGCGGGGGACTAGCGGTGAACACCGGGGAGCTGTTTTTT. The V call is TRBV6-1, the J call TRBJ2-2; 11 nucleotides match TRBD2. Germline V CDR1 and CDR2: MNHNS, SASEGT. The CDR3 extends over 19 amino acids. Losses at the gene ends were 0 bases for V and 1 base for J; bases not matched to a gene: 7.

The chain recombines TRBV6-5 with TRBJ2-7; 8 bases line up with TRBD1. There are 14 residues in the CDR3. Germline V gene sequence: CDR1 MNHEY, CDR2 SVGAGI. Trimming cost V 3 bases and J 1 base; bases outside gene matches: 2. This CDR3 reads CASSYRTGSYEQYF. Written as DNA, the CDR3 is TGTGCCAGCAGTTATAGGACAGGGTCCTACGAGCAGTACTTC.

This clone was detected a few times. This chain uses TRBV9 with TRBJ2-7; 9 positions match TRBD2. Trimming took 2 bases from V and 0 from J; bases not matched to a gene: 3. Germline lookup yields CDR1 SGDLS and CDR2 YYNGEE. CDR3 length: 15 residues. CDR3 sequence reads: CASSVSGSRSYEQYF. The CDR3 DNA follows: TGTGCCAGCAGCGTTAGCGGGAGCCGCTCCTACGAGCAGTACTTC. Based on the CDR3 plus reference TRBV9 and TRBJ2-7, the full variable domain is DSGVTQTPKHLITATGQRVTLRCSPRSGDLSVYWYQQSLDQGLQFLIQYYNGEERAKGNILERFSAQQFPDLHSELNLSSLELGDSALYFCASSVSGSRSYEQYFGPGTRLTVT.

The V call is TRBV5-1, the J call TRBJ2-7; unclear D gene. The CDR3 is made up of 14 amino acids. The V gene's germline CDR1 is SGHRS and CDR2 YFSETQ. The V gene lost 1 base and the J gene lost 2 bases, with 10 bases spanning the gap. The CDR3, as DNA: TGCGCCAGCAGCTTGAGGAGACCTCCCTACGAGCAGTACTTC. The encoded protein is CASSLRRPPYEQYF.

This chain joins TRBV30 and TRBJ1-6; 8 nucleotides line up with TRBD1. The CDR3 consists of 16 residues. CDR1 is GTSNPN, CDR2 SVGIG, per germline (reference sequence). V gave up 4 bases and J gave up 5 bases; unmatched junction bases: 10. The CDR3 bases are TGTGCCTGGACCAAGGACAGGGTGGAAAATAATTCACCCCTCCACTTT. Translating gives CAWTKDRVENNSPLHF.

This clone counts as medium-sized (0.01 to 0.1%). The V call is TRBV7-9, the J call TRBJ2-7, with D unclear. V was trimmed by 1 base and J by 3 bases, leaving 13 bases between them. The CDR3 length is 15 residues. Per the germline V gene, CDR1 is SEHNR and CDR2 is FQNEAQ (reference sequence). In DNA form, the CDR3 reads TGTGCCAGCAGCTTAGTGACTTCCCCAAGCTACGAGCAGTACTTC. This translates into CASSLVTSPSYEQYF.

The V gene is TRBV3-1 (or the pseudogene TRBV3-2), the J gene TRBJ2-7; no clear D. Germline V gene lookup returns CDR1 LGHDT and CDR2 YNNKEL (reference sequence). The CDR3 covers 13 residues. V was cut by 1 base and J by 4 bases, with 8 bases left in between. Here the CDR3 DNA reads TGTGCCAGCAGCCAAGTTCCGCTATACGAGCAGTACTTC. The encoded protein is CASSQVPLYEQYF.